One and the same sample provided the 26 T cell receptor beta chains below, sequenced in a study of T cell responses to AZD1222 COVID-19 vaccine. Data came from immunoSEQ multiplex PCR; TCRdb stores just in-frame clones and leaves some out. The profile covers 150,000 to 160,000 clones, with around 85% appearing a single time and over 6% taken by the ten largest. Sequencing used peripheral blood, obtained after recovery from COVID-19. These receptors originate from an adult who had recovered from COVID-19.

This clone was recorded once. This rearrangement joins TRBV4-3 to TRBJ1-2; perhaps TRBD1 as D (6 bases). Trimming stripped 6 bases from V and 6 bases from J, with 11 bases between. The CDR3 is 12 residues long. Germline values: CDR1 LGHNA, CDR2 YSLEER. This CDR3 is CASSNREDGYTF. CDR3 DNA: TGCGCCAGCAGTAACAGGGAAGATGGCTACACCTTC.

The gene calls are TRBV19 and TRBJ2-1, with D hard to call. V was clipped by 9 bases and J by 8 bases, with 11 bases between them. The CDR3 runs 11 residues. Germline-derived CDR1 and CDR2 are LNHDA and SQIVND (reference sequence). Here the CDR3 DNA reads TGTGCCAGCCGATGGAAGTATGAGCAGTTCTTC. Its translation: CASRWKYEQFF.

This clone was seen once. CDR3 in DNA: TGTGCCAGCAGTCGTGGGGGGGATCAGCCCCAGCATTTT. Its protein product is CASSRGGDQPQHF. The chain carries TRBV3-1 (or the pseudogene TRBV3-2) and TRBJ1-5, with D perhaps TRBD1 (5 bases). Germline assignment: CDR1 LGHDT and CDR2 YNNKEL (reference sequence). CDR3 length: 13 amino acids. V lost 6 bases to trimming and J lost 5 bases, with 11 bases between them.

The chain links TRBV27 to TRBJ2-5; TRBD2 might be the D (7 bases). Germline V gene sequence: CDR1 MNHEY, CDR2 SMNVEV (reference sequence). V was trimmed by 6 bases and J by 1 base, leaving 18 bases between them. CDR3 length equals 16 residues. The CDR3 loop reads CASSPLGGGSQETQYF. DNA of the CDR3: TGTGCCAGCAGCCCCCTTGGGGGGGGCTCCCAAGAGACCCAGTACTTC.

The V gene is TRBV5-1, the J gene TRBJ2-2, with a tentative D call TRBD1 (6 bases). The germline V gene encodes CDR1 SGHRS and CDR2 YFSETQ. Trimming cost V 0 bases and J 1 base, with 7 bases left between them. CDR3 length: 15 residues. CDR3 loop: CASSLGTENTGELFF. The CDR3 coding sequence is TGCGCCAGCAGCTTGGGGACAGAGAACACCGGGGAGCTGTTTTTT.

This chain connects TRBV21-1 to TRBJ2-7; TRBD1 was called by the table and not checked on the DNA. TRBV21-1 has pseudogene status. This CDR3 is built from 13 residues. The CDR3 nucleotides read TGTGCCAGCAGCAAAGAATGGCCTTACGAGCAGTACTTC. It translates to CASSKEWPYEQYF.

In DNA form, the CDR3 reads TGTGCCAGCAGCCAATCGAACGGGGGGACCCAGTACTTC. It yields the protein CASSQSNGGTQYF. The genes are TRBV16 and TRBJ2-5, with a weak D call TRBD2 (6 bases). The V end was cut by 0 bases, the J end by 7 bases, with 9 bases between. The germline CDR1 and CDR2 sequences are KGHSY and FQNENV. This CDR3 has 13 amino acids.

The chain is built from TRBV15 and TRBJ2-2, with 8 nucleotides matching TRBD1. CDR3 length equals 16 residues. The ends lost 2 bases at V and 7 bases at J; junction bases unmatched: 9. CDR1 is LNHNV and CDR2 is YYDKDF in the germline V gene (reference sequence). This CDR3 is CATSRLGTGRNGELFF. The CDR3 DNA is TGTGCCACCAGCAGATTAGGGACAGGCAGGAACGGGGAGCTGTTTTTT.

The chain carries TRBV3-1 (or the pseudogene TRBV3-2) and TRBJ2-5, with D hard to call. The CDR3 is 14 residues long. From germline, CDR1 is LGHDT and CDR2 YNNKEL (reference sequence). The ends were cut back, 4 bases at V and 5 bases at J, with 14 bases in the middle. As DNA, the CDR3 is TGTGCCAGCAGCCCCCGCAGGCCCGGCGAGACCCAGTACTTC. This encodes CASSPRRPGETQYF.

The CDR3 DNA is TGCAGTGCTACTCGTTCCGGGGAGCTGTTTTTT. Translation gives CSATRSGELFF. V gene TRBV20-1 combines with J gene TRBJ2-2; no clear D. Germline lookup yields CDR1 DFQATT and CDR2 SNEGSKA (reference sequence). V was trimmed by 4 bases and J by 6 bases, leaving 6 bases between them. The CDR3 runs 11 residues.

In nucleotides, the CDR3 is TGTGCCAGCAGCCAAGTGGGTCGCTCCTACAATGAGCAGTTCTTC. Protein sequence: CASSQVGRSYNEQFF. The V call is TRBV3-1 (or the pseudogene TRBV3-2), the J call TRBJ2-1, with D unresolved. V lost 1 base to trimming and J lost 0 bases, with 7 bases between them. This CDR3 has 15 residues. Germline V gene sequence: CDR1 LGHDT, CDR2 YNNKEL (reference sequence).

This chain connects TRBV19 to TRBJ1-2, with D uncertain. CDR3 size: 15 residues. Germline V CDR1 and CDR2: LNHDA, SQIVND (reference sequence). Trimming pared 5 bases from V and 3 bases from J, leaving 16 bases between. Here the CDR3 DNA reads TGTGCCAGTAGTGAGTATTTGAGGCAGTACTATGGCTACACCTTC. As protein: CASSEYLRQYYGYTF.

J is TRBJ1-5 and V is TRBV6-5, with 7 bases that match TRBD1. Per germline, CDR1 MNHEY and CDR2 SVGAGI. This CDR3 has 13 amino acids. V lost 6 bases, J lost 8 bases, and 7 bases stayed unmatched. This CDR3 reads CASRYRGTEPQHF. DNA of the CDR3: TGTGCCAGCAGATACAGGGGTACAGAGCCCCAGCATTTT.

The chain links TRBV9 to TRBJ2-2; 10 bases line up with TRBD1. V was pared by 4 bases and J by 2 bases, with 5 bases of the junction left unmatched. This CDR3 comprises 16 residues. The germline CDR1 and CDR2 sequences are SGDLS and YYNGEE. The CDR3 reads CASSPRTGGNTGELFF. The DNA for the CDR3 is TGTGCCAGCAGCCCTCGGACAGGGGGTAACACCGGGGAGCTGTTTTTT.

V is TRBV7-2 and J is TRBJ2-5; tentative D call: TRBD1 (5 bases). V was pared by 3 bases and J by 5 bases, with 13 bases between. The CDR3 runs to 14 residues. Germline CDR1 reads SGHTA; CDR2 reads FQGNSA. The CDR3 reads CASSFGVAGETQYF. The CDR3 DNA reads TGTGCCAGCAGCTTTGGGGTAGCAGGGGAGACCCAGTACTTC.

The chain links TRBV18 to TRBJ2-5, with 10 bases fitting TRBD2. Germline V CDR1 and CDR2: KGHSH, LQKENI. J lost 6 bases, V lost 5 bases, and 9 bases had no gene match. This CDR3 region has 15 residues. Here the CDR3 DNA reads TGTGCCAGCTCATCCGCTAGCGGGGGATCCCAGACCCAGTACTTC. The encoded protein is CASSSASGGSQTQYF.

About this clone: In the same sample, other DNA sequences code for this CDR3. The rearrangement joins TRBV9 to TRBJ1-6; maybe TRBD1 (5 bases). The CDR3 spans 15 residues. Looked up from germline, CDR1 is SGDLS and CDR2 is YYNGEE. Deletions cut 2 bases from V and 7 bases from J, with 13 bases between. CDR3 sequence reads: CASSVTGTENSPLHF. DNA of the CDR3: TGTGCCAGCAGCGTCACCGGGACCGAAAATTCACCCCTCCACTTT.

This clone has a single count. The genes are TRBV27 and TRBJ1-3; D gene unclear. This CDR3 is 16 amino acids long. Per germline, CDR1 MNHEY and CDR2 SMNVEV (reference sequence). Trimming pared 6 bases from V and 0 bases from J, leaving 15 bases between. The CDR3 DNA reads TGTGCCAGCAGCCTAACCGGAGGCCCCTCTGGAAACACCATATATTTT. The encoded protein is CASSLTGGPSGNTIYF.

The chain is built from TRBV7-9 and TRBJ1-2; 8 bases agree with TRBD1. The CDR3 consists of 13 residues. With V trimmed by 4 bases and J by 4 bases, 2 bases remained unmatched. Germline loops: CDR1 SEHNR, CDR2 FQNEAQ (reference sequence). CDR3 in amino acids: CASSSDRGYGYTF. The CDR3 region has the DNA TGTGCCAGCAGCTCCGACAGGGGCTATGGCTACACCTTC.

The rearrangement joins TRBV25-1 to TRBJ2-1; tentatively, D is TRBD1 (6 bases). The CDR3 runs 15 residues. Trimming removed 0 bases from V and 7 bases from J, with 13 bases in between. Germline lookup yields CDR1 MGHDK and CDR2 SYGVNS. As DNA, the CDR3 is TGTGCCAGCAGTGAATATGGGGGCACTGGGAATGAGCAGTTCTTC. This encodes CASSEYGGTGNEQFF.

The chain combines TRBV6-5 with TRBJ2-2; D gene uncertain. The germline V and J ends were trimmed by 5 bases and 8 bases, with 9 bases remaining between them. This CDR3 has 12 residues. Germline V lookup: CDR1 MNHEY, CDR2 SVGAGI. The CDR3 DNA reads TGTGCCAGCAGTCGAAATACAGGGGAGCTGTTTTTT. Its protein product is CASSRNTGELFF.

The rearrangement joins TRBV6-4 to TRBJ2-7; 8 nucleotides match TRBD1. The CDR3 runs 14 residues. Trimming at V came to 8 bases and at J to 3 bases, leaving 9 bases not matched to a gene. Germline V gene data show CDR1 as MRHNA and CDR2 as SNTAGT. The CDR3 loop reads CASRPDRASYEQYF. CDR3 nucleotides: TGTGCCAGCCGCCCGGACAGGGCGAGCTACGAGCAGTACTTC.

The chain is built from TRBV3-1 (or the pseudogene TRBV3-2) and TRBJ2-3; TRBD1 matches 10 bases. The germline V gene has CDR1 LGHDT and CDR2 YNNKEL (reference sequence). The ends lost 0 bases at V and 4 bases at J; junction bases unmatched: 10. This CDR3 is built from 18 residues. The CDR3 DNA reads as TGTGCCAGCAGCCAAGATCTATTTGGGACAGGGGTTTCAGATACGCAGTATTTT. Amino acid sequence: CASSQDLFGTGVSDTQYF.

V and J are TRBV11-2 and TRBJ2-4; D is ambiguous. V lost 1 base and J lost 6, with 4 bases in between. Germline lookup yields CDR1 SGHAT and CDR2 FQNNGV. The CDR3 spans 12 residues. The CDR3 sequence: CASSLGGNIQYF. In nucleotides, the CDR3 is TGTGCCAGCAGCTTAGGAGGAAACATTCAGTACTTC.

This clone showed up just a few times. The V and J genes are TRBV28 and TRBJ2-5; 11 nucleotides line up with TRBD1. This CDR3 is built from 14 residues. The V gene end was trimmed by 4 bases and the J gene end by 5 bases; junction bases not matched to a gene: 3. CDR1 and CDR2 (germline): MDHEN, SYDVKM. The CDR3, as DNA: TGTGCCAGCAGTTGGACAGGGGGCGAGGAGACCCAGTACTTC. Translating gives CASSWTGGEETQYF. The variable domain in full, with the rest retrieved from reference TRBV28 and TRBJ2-5, is DVKVTQSSRYLVKRTGEKVFLECVQDMDHENMFWYRQDPGLGLRLIYFSYDVKMKEKGDIPEGYSVSREKKERFSLILESASTNQTSMYLCASSWTGGEETQYFGPGTRLLVL.

This sequence joins TRBV4-1 and TRBJ1-4, with a tentative D call TRBD1 (5 bases). Germline CDR1 and CDR2: MGHRA and YSYEKL. The CDR3 covers 15 residues. V lost 1 base to trimming and J lost 6 bases, with 12 bases between them. The CDR3 loop is CASSQVAQGDEKLFF. CDR3 nucleotides: TGCGCCAGCAGCCAAGTGGCCCAGGGAGATGAAAAACTGTTTTTT.